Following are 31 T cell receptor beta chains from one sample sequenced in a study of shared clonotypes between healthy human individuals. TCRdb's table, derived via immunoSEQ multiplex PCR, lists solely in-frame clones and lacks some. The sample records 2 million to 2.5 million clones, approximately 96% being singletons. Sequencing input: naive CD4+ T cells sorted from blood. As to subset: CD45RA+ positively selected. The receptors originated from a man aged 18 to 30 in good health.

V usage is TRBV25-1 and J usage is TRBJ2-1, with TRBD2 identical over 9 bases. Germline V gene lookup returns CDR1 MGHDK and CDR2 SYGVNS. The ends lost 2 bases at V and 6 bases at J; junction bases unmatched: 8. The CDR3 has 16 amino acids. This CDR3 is CASSEGSGGILNEQFF. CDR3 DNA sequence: TGTGCCAGCAGTGAAGGGAGCGGGGGGATACTCAATGAGCAGTTCTTC.

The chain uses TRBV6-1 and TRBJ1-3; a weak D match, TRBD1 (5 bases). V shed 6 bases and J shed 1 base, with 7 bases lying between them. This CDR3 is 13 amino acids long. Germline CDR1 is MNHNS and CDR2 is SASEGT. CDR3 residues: CASRGVSGNTIYF. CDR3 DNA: TGTGCCAGCAGGGGGGTTTCTGGAAACACCATATATTTT.

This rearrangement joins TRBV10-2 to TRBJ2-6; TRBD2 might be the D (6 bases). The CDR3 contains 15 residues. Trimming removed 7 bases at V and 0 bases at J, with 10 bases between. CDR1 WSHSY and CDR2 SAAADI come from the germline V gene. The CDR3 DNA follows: TGCGCCAGCAAATCCGGGAGCTCTGGGGCCAACGTCCTGACTTTC. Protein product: CASKSGSSGANVLTF.

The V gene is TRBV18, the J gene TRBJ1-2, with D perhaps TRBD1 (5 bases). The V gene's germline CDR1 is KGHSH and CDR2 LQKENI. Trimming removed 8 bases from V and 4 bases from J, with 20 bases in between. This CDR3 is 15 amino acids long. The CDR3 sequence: CASTRLDGAAYGYTF. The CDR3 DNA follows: TGTGCCAGCACCCGACTGGACGGGGCAGCCTATGGCTACACCTTC. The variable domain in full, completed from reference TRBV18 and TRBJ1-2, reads NAGVMQNPRHLVRRRGQEARLRCSPMKGHSHVYWYRQLPEEGLKFMVYLQKENIIDESGMPKERFSAEFPKEGPSILRIQQVVRGDSAAYFCASTRLDGAAYGYTFGSGTRLTVV.

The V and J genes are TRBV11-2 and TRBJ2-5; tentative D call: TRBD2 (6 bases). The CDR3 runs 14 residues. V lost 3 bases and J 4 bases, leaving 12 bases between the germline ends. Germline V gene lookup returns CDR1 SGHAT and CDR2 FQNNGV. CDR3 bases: TGTGCCAGCAGCTTCCTAGCGATACCAGAGACCCAGTACTTC. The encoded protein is CASSFLAIPETQYF.

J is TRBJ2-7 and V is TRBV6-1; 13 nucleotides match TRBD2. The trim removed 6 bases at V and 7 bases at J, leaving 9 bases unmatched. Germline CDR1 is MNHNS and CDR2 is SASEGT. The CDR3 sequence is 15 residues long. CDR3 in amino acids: CASSRTSGSVGEQYF. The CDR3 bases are TGTGCCAGCAGCCGGACTAGCGGGAGTGTGGGGGAGCAGTACTTC.

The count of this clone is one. The DNA for the CDR3 is TGTGCCAGTAGTAAGGCGAAAAGCTCCTATAATTCACCCCTCCACTTT. This gives the protein CASSKAKSSYNSPLHF. The V call is TRBV19, the J call TRBJ1-6; D unclear. Germline values: CDR1 LNHDA, CDR2 SQIVND (reference sequence). With 4 bases removed from V and 0 bases from J, the gap between germline ends came to 10 bases. CDR3 length equals 16 residues. The complete variable domain, with remaining parts taken from reference TRBV19 and TRBJ1-6, reads DGGITQSPKYLFRKEGQNVTLSCEQNLNHDAMYWYRQDPGQGLRLIYYSQIVNDFQKGDIAEGYSVSREKKESFPLTVTSAQKNPTAFYLCASSKAKSSYNSPLHFGNGTRLTVT.

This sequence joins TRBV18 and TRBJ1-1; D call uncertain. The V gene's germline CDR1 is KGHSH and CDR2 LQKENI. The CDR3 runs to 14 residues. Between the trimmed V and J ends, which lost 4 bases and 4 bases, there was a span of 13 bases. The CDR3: CASSQSTDATEAFF. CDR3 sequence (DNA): TGTGCCAGCTCACAAAGTACGGATGCCACTGAAGCTTTCTTT.

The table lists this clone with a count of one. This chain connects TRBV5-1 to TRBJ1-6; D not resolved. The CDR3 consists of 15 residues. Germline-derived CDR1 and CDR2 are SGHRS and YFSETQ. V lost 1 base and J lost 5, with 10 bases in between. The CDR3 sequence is CASSLLSQDNSPLHF. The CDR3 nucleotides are TGCGCCAGCAGCTTGTTGTCGCAAGATAATTCACCCCTCCACTTT. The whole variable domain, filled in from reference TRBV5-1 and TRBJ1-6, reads KAGVTQTPRYLIKTRGQQVTLSCSPISGHRSVSWYQQTPGQGLQFLFEYFSETQRNKGNFPGRFSGRQFSNSRSEMNVSTLELGDSALYLCASSLLSQDNSPLHFGNGTRLTVT.

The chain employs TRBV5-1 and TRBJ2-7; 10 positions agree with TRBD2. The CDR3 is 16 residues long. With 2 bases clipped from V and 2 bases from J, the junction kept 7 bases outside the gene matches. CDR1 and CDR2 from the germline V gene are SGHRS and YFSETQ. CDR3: CASSLPGLATAYEQYF. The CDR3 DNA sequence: TGCGCCAGCAGCTTACCGGGACTAGCGACAGCCTACGAGCAGTACTTC.

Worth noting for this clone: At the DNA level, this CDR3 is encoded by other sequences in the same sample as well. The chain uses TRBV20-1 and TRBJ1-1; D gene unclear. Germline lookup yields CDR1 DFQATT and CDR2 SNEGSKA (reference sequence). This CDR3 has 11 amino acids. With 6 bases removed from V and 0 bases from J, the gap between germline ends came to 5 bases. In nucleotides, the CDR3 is TGCAGTGCAAGGCTGAACACTGAAGCTTTCTTT. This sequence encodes CSARLNTEAFF.

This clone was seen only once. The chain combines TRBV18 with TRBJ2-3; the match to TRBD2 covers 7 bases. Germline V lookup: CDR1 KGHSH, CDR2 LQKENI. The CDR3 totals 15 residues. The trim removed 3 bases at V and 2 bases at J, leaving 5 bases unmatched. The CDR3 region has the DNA TGTGCCAGCTCACCCAAGGCGGGAGCCACAGATACGCAGTATTTT. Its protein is CASSPKAGATDTQYF.

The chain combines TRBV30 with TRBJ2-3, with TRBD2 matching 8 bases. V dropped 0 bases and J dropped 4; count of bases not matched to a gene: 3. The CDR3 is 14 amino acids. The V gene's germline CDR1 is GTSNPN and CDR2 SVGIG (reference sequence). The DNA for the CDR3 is TGTGCCTGGAGTGTCGGGAGGGCCGCAGATACGCAGTATTTT. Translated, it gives CAWSVGRAADTQYF.

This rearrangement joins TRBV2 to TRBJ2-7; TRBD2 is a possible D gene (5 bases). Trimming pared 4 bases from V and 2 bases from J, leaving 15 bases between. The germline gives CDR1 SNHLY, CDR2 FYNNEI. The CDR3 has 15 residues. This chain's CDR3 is CASSVDVGETYEQYF. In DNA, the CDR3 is TGTGCCAGCAGTGTAGATGTCGGGGAGACCTACGAGCAGTACTTC.

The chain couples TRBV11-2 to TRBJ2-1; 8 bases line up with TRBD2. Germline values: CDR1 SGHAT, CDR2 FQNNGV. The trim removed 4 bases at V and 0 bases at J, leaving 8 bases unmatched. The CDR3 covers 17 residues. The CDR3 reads CASSSREGGRSYNEQFF. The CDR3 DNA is TGTGCCAGCAGCTCCCGGGAGGGAGGGCGCTCCTACAATGAGCAGTTCTTC. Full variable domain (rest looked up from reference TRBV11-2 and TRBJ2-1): EAGVAQSPRYKIIEKRQSVAFWCNPISGHATLYWYQQILGQGPKLLIQFQNNGVVDDSQLPKDRFSAERLKGVDSTLKIQPAKLEDSAVYLCASSSREGGRSYNEQFFGPGTRLTVL.

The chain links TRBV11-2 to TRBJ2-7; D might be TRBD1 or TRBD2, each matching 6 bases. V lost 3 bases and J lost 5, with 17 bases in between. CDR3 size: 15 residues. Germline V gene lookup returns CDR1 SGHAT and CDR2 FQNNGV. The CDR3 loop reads CASSLRAFGGHEQYF. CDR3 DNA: TGTGCCAGCAGCTTGAGGGCCTTCGGGGGCCACGAGCAGTACTTC. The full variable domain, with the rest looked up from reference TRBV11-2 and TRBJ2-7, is EAGVAQSPRYKIIEKRQSVAFWCNPISGHATLYWYQQILGQGPKLLIQFQNNGVVDDSQLPKDRFSAERLKGVDSTLKIQPAKLEDSAVYLCASSLRAFGGHEQYFGPGTRLTVT.

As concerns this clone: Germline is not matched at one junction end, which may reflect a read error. In DNA, the CDR3 is TGTGCCAGCAGCTCCTCCGGGACGACTAGTGAAAAACTGTTTTTT. Its translation is CASSSSGTTSEKLFF. V usage is TRBV5-4 and J usage is TRBJ1-4, with a weak D call TRBD1 (5 bases). Germline V CDR1 and CDR2: SGHNT, YYREEE (reference sequence). This CDR3 has 15 amino acids.

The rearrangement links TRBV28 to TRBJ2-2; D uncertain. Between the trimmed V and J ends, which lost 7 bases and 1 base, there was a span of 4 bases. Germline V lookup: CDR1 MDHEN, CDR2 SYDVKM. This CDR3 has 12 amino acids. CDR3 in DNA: TGTGCCAGCACACGGAACACCGGGGAGCTGTTTTTT. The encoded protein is CASTRNTGELFF.

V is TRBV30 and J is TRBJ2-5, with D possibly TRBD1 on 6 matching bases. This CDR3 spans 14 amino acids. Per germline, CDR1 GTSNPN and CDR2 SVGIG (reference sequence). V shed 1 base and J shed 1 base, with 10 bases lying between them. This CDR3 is CAWSAGTTQETQYF. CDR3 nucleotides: TGTGCCTGGAGTGCCGGGACAACCCAAGAGACCCAGTACTTC.

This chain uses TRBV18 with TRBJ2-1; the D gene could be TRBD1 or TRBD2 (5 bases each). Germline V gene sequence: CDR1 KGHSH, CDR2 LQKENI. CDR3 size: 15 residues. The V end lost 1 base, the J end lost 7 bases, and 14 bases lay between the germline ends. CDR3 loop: CASSPQVQGDNEQFF. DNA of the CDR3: TGTGCCAGCTCACCACAAGTGCAGGGAGATAATGAGCAGTTCTTC.

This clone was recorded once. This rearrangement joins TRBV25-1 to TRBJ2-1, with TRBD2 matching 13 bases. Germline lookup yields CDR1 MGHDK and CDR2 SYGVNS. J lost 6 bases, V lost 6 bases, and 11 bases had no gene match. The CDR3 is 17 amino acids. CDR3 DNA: TGTGCCAGCAGGCCGAATTCGGGACTAGCGGGGTCCAATGAGCAGTTCTTC. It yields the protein CASRPNSGLAGSNEQFF.

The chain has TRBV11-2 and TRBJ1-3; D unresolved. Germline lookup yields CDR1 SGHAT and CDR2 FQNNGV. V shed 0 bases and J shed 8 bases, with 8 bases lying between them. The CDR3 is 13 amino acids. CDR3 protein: CASSLDLGYTIYF. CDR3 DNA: TGTGCCAGCAGCTTAGATCTGGGTTACACCATATATTTT.

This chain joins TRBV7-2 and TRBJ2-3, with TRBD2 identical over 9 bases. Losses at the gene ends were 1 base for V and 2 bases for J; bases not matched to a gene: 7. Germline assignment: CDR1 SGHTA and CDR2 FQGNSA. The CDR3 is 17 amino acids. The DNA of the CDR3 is TGTGCCAGCAGCTTAGTATGGGCTAGCGGGGCCACAGATACGCAGTATTTT. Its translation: CASSLVWASGATDTQYF.

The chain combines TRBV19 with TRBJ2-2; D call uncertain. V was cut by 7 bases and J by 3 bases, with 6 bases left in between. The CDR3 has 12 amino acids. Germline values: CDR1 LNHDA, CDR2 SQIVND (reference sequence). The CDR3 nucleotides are TGTGCCAGTACCTATCACACCGGGGAGCTGTTTTTT. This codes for CASTYHTGELFF.

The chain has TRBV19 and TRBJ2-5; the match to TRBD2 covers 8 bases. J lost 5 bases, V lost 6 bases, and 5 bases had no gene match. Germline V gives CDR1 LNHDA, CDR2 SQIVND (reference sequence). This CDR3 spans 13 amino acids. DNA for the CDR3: TGTGCCAGTAGCCGGGCGGGAGGCGAGACCCAGTACTTC. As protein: CASSRAGGETQYF.

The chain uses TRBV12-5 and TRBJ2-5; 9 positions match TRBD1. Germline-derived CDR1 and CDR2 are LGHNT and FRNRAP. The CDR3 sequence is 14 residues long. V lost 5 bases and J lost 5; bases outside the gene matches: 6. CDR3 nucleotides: TGTGCTAGTGGTCCTGGACAGGGGTGGGAGACCCAGTACTTC. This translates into CASGPGQGWETQYF. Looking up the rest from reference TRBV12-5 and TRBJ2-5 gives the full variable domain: DARVTQTPRHKVTEMGQEVTMRCQPILGHNTVFWYRQTMMQGLELLAYFRNRAPLDDSGMPKDRFSAEMPDATLATLKIQPSEPRDSAVYFCASGPGQGWETQYFGPGTRLLVL.

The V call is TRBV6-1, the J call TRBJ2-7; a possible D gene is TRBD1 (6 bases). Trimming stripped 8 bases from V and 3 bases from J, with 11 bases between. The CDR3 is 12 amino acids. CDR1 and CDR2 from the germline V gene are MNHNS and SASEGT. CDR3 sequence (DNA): TGTGCCAGCCTCCGGGACAACTACGAGCAGTACTTC. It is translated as CASLRDNYEQYF.

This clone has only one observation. CDR3 region: CSVEGSLGPTEAFF. The CDR3 nucleotides read TGCAGCGTTGAAGGGAGTCTGGGGCCGACTGAAGCTTTCTTT. The chain links TRBV29-1 to TRBJ1-1; D might be TRBD1 (5 bases). Germline values: CDR1 SQVTM, CDR2 ANQGSEA. Trimming removed 1 base from V and 5 bases from J, with 14 bases in between. The CDR3 sequence is 14 residues long.

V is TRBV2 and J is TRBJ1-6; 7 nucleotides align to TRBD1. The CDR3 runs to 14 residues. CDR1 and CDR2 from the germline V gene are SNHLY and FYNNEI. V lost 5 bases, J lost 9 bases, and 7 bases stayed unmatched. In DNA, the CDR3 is TGTGCCAGCAGTCCTGACAGGGTTGGTTCACCCCTCCACTTT. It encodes CASSPDRVGSPLHF.

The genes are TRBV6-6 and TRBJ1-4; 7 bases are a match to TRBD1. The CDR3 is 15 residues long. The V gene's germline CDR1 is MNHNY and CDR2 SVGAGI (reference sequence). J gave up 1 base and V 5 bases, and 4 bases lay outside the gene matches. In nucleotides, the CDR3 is TGTGCCAGCAGTAGCCCAGGGGGAACTAATGAAAAACTGTTTTTT. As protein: CASSSPGGTNEKLFF.

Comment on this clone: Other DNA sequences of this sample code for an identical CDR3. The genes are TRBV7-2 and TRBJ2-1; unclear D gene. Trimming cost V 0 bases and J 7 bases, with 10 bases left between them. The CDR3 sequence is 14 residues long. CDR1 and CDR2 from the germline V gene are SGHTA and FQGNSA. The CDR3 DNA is TGTGCCAGCAGCTTAGCGGGAAGAGCGAATGAGCAGTTCTTC. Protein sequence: CASSLAGRANEQFF. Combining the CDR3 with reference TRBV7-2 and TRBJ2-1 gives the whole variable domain GAGVSQSPSNKVTEKGKDVELRCDPISGHTALYWYRQSLGQGLEFLIYFQGNSAPDKSGLPSDRFSAERTGGSVSTLTIQRTQQEDSAVYLCASSLAGRANEQFFGPGTRLTVL.